These 19 T cell receptor beta chains originate from one sample sequenced in a study of blood T cell repertoires in COVID-19. The method was immunoSEQ multiplex PCR; TCRdb's version includes in-frame clones alone and lacks a portion of them. The sample consists of some 150,000 clones, approximately 87% of them appearing once. The sequenced material came from peripheral blood. The receptors derive from a middle-aged woman with acute or convalescent COVID-19.

The V gene is TRBV4-1, the J gene TRBJ1-1; the D gene is possibly TRBD1 (5 bases). The CDR3 is made up of 14 amino acids. Per germline, CDR1 MGHRA and CDR2 YSYEKL. The germline V and J ends were trimmed by 2 bases and 1 base, with 8 bases remaining between them. The CDR3 DNA follows: TGCGCCAGCAGCCAAAGCGACAGGAACACTGAAGCTTTCTTT. Its protein is CASSQSDRNTEAFF.

The J gene is TRBJ2-2, the V gene TRBV6-5; D remains ambiguous. Trimming stripped 5 bases from V and 7 bases from J, with 8 bases between. The germline gives CDR1 MNHEY, CDR2 SVGAGI. The CDR3 is 12 amino acids. CDR3 sequence reads: CASSPWSGELFF. As DNA, the CDR3 is TGTGCCAGCAGTCCCTGGAGCGGGGAGCTGTTTTTT.

This chain connects TRBV7-6 to TRBJ1-1; possible D gene TRBD1, 6 bases. CDR1 is SGHVS and CDR2 is FNYEAQ in the germline V gene. V gave up 3 bases and J gave up 11 bases, with 13 bases separating them. The CDR3 runs to 12 residues. In DNA, the CDR3 is TGTGCCAGCAGCTTGGGAGGGGGAGCGGCTTTCTTT. Protein: CASSLGGGAAFF.

The genes are TRBV10-3 and TRBJ2-1; 13 nucleotides agree with TRBD2. The CDR3 sequence is 16 residues long. The trim removed 3 bases at V and 8 bases at J, leaving 7 bases unmatched. The V gene's germline CDR1 is ENHRY and CDR2 SYGVKD. Here the CDR3 reads CAISDGTSGVLDEQFF. Written as DNA, the CDR3 is TGTGCCATCAGTGACGGGACTAGCGGGGTTCTCGATGAGCAGTTCTTC.

The chain links TRBV6-5 to TRBJ1-3; 8 nucleotides agree with TRBD1. CDR3 length equals 16 residues. V was clipped by 0 bases and J by 2 bases; unmatched bases: 3. Per germline, CDR1 MNHEY and CDR2 SVGAGI. In DNA, the CDR3 is TGTGCCAGCAGTTACTCTTTGGACAGGGCTGGAAACACCATATATTTT. It yields the protein CASSYSLDRAGNTIYF.

This clone occurred once. The chain is built from TRBV18 and TRBJ2-7, with TRBD1 identical over 9 bases. V lost 3 bases to trimming and J lost 0 bases; unmatched junction nucleotides: 0. The CDR3 consists of 14 residues. Germline CDR1 reads KGHSH; CDR2 reads LQKENI. CDR3 in DNA: TGTGCCAGCTCACCGACAGGGGGCTCCTACGAGCAGTACTTC. Its translation: CASSPTGGSYEQYF.

The rearrangement uses TRBV7-9 and TRBJ2-5; TRBD1 is a possible D gene (7 bases). With 1 base removed from V and 1 base from J, the gap between germline ends came to 13 bases. CDR1 and CDR2 (germline): SEHNR, FQNEAQ (reference sequence). The CDR3 consists of 16 residues. The CDR3 DNA sequence: TGTGCCAGCAGCTTAGGGTCAGGGGGAGGCCAAGAGACCCAGTACTTC. Encoded protein: CASSLGSGGGQETQYF. The entire variable domain, with the rest obtained from reference TRBV7-9 and TRBJ2-5, is as follows: DTGVSQNPRHKITKRGQNVTFRCDPISEHNRLYWYRQTLGQGPEFLTYFQNEAQLEKSRLLSDRFSAERPKGSFSTLEIQRTEQGDSAMYLCASSLGSGGGQETQYFGPGTRLLVL.

V is TRBV5-8 and J is TRBJ1-5; tentatively, D is TRBD1 (6 bases). The CDR3 is made up of 17 amino acids. Trimming took 7 bases from V and 0 from J, leaving 20 bases between them. Germline lookup yields CDR1 SGHTS and CDR2 YDEGEE. CDR3 sequence reads: CASGWYRASYSNQPQHF. As DNA, the CDR3 is TGTGCCAGCGGGTGGTACAGGGCCAGTTATAGCAATCAGCCCCAGCATTTT.

The CDR3 sequence is CAWSVGAYNYGYTF. The DNA for the CDR3 is TGTGCCTGGAGTGTGGGGGCATATAACTATGGCTACACCTTC. This chain connects TRBV30 to TRBJ1-2; a possible D gene is TRBD1 (6 bases). In germline, CDR1 is GTSNPN, CDR2 SVGIG (reference sequence). Trimming took off 0 bases at V and 1 base at J, with 9 bases between the two ends. The length of the CDR3 is 14 residues. The full variable domain, in which reference TRBV30 and TRBJ1-2 provide the parts outside the CDR3, is SQTIHQWPATLVQPVGSPLSLECTVEGTSNPNLYWYRQAAGRGLQLLFYSVGIGQISSEVPQNLSASRPQDRQFILSSKKLLLSDSGFYLCAWSVGAYNYGYTFGSGTRLTVV.

The V gene is TRBV18, the J gene TRBJ2-3; 10 bases align to TRBD2. Germline CDR1 reads KGHSH; CDR2 reads LQKENI. CDR3 size: 14 residues. V lost 5 bases and J lost 5; bases outside the gene matches: 4. The CDR3 DNA is TGTGCCAGCTCAGGGACTAGCGCCAAAGATACGCAGTATTTT. This gives the protein CASSGTSAKDTQYF.

This clone was seen once. CDR3 coding DNA: TGTGCCAGCAGTTCCCGCCGGCTAGGGGGCAGTATAGGATACGAGCAGTACTTC. Translation gives CASSSRRLGGSIGYEQYF. The chain combines TRBV27 with TRBJ2-7; 7 bases align to TRBD1. The CDR3 covers 18 residues. The ends lost 4 bases at V and 4 bases at J; junction bases unmatched: 19. CDR1 and CDR2 from the germline V gene are MNHEY and SMNVEV (reference sequence).

This clone was detected only once. CDR3 in DNA: TGCGCCAGCAGCCAAGGGCCTCGGGACATTCAGTACTTC. Translated, it gives CASSQGPRDIQYF. The chain recombines TRBV4-3 with TRBJ2-4, with D unresolved. The CDR3 consists of 13 residues. The germline CDR1 and CDR2 sequences are LGHNA and YSLEER. V was trimmed by 1 base and J by 8 bases, leaving 9 bases between them.

For the CDR3, the DNA is TGTGCCTTACAAGACGGGAACTATGGCTACACCTTC. Residues: CALQDGNYGYTF. This chain joins TRBV19 and TRBJ1-2; no firm D call. The CDR3 loop spans 12 amino acids. V lost 11 bases, J lost 2 bases, and 12 bases lay in between. CDR1 is LNHDA and CDR2 is SQIVND in the germline V gene (reference sequence).

DNA for the CDR3: TGTGCCAGCAGTTTAGTGGGCAGACGCTCTGGAAACACCATATATTTT. Protein product: CASSLVGRRSGNTIYF. This chain links TRBV28 with TRBJ1-3; no definite D call. Looked up from germline, CDR1 is MDHEN and CDR2 is SYDVKM. The CDR3 runs to 16 residues. Trimming took off 2 bases at V and 0 bases at J, with 11 bases between the two ends.

V and J are TRBV24-1 and TRBJ2-7, with 11 bases identical to TRBD2. The CDR3 totals 15 residues. The germline V gene encodes CDR1 KGHDR and CDR2 SFDVKD. Trimming removed 9 bases from V and 3 bases from J; junction bases left unmatched: 9. The CDR3 protein is CATGALLAGVYEQYF. As DNA, the CDR3 is TGTGCCACCGGGGCCCTACTAGCGGGAGTCTACGAGCAGTACTTC.

This rearrangement joins TRBV4-2 to TRBJ1-5, with 8 bases that match TRBD1. Trimming took 2 bases from V and 5 from J; bases not matched to a gene: 5. This CDR3 has 15 amino acids. CDR1 is LGHNA and CDR2 is YNFKEQ in the germline V gene. The CDR3 bases are TGTGCCAGCAGCCAAAAGGACAGGGTGGATCAGCCCCAGCATTTT. Translating gives CASSQKDRVDQPQHF.

The chain combines TRBV7-2 with TRBJ2-7, with 9 bases that match TRBD2. This CDR3 comprises 14 residues. The germline V gene encodes CDR1 SGHTA and CDR2 FQGNSA. V lost 5 bases, J lost 3 bases, and 5 bases stayed unmatched. CDR3 region: CASSRLAGSYEQYF. CDR3 in DNA: TGTGCCAGCAGCCGCCTAGCGGGGAGCTACGAGCAGTACTTC.

This clone turned up a few times. V is TRBV7-2 and J is TRBJ1-1, with D tentatively TRBD1 (5 bases). The germline gives CDR1 SGHTA, CDR2 FQGNSA. Trimming shortened V by 2 bases and J by 6 bases, and 19 bases separated the two germline ends. This CDR3 has 16 amino acids. CDR3 sequence reads: CASSLTGTGVGAEAFF. DNA for the CDR3: TGTGCCAGCAGCTTAACAGGAACCGGAGTAGGGGCTGAAGCTTTCTTT. The variable domain in full, completed from reference TRBV7-2 and TRBJ1-1, reads GAGVSQSPSNKVTEKGKDVELRCDPISGHTALYWYRQSLGQGLEFLIYFQGNSAPDKSGLPSDRFSAERTGGSVSTLTIQRTQQEDSAVYLCASSLTGTGVGAEAFFGQGTRLTVV.

The chain links TRBV7-9 to TRBJ1-6; 9 bases are shared with TRBD1. The germline CDR1 and CDR2 sequences are SEHNR and FQNEAQ (reference sequence). J lost 6 bases, V lost 0 bases, and 3 bases had no gene match. The length of the CDR3 is 16 residues. CDR3 sequence reads: CASSLAPGQGNSPLHF. The CDR3 coding sequence is TGTGCCAGCAGCTTAGCTCCGGGACAGGGTAATTCACCCCTCCACTTT. Looking up the rest from reference TRBV7-9 and TRBJ1-6 gives the full variable domain: DTGVSQNPRHKITKRGQNVTFRCDPISEHNRLYWYRQTLGQGPEFLTYFQNEAQLEKSRLLSDRFSAERPKGSFSTLEIQRTEQGDSAMYLCASSLAPGQGNSPLHFGNGTRLTVT.